The present entry profiles one T cell receptor (beta chain) with its context. The antigen is unknown. cDNA prepared by RNA extraction and subsequent reverse transcription served as the template for sequencing. Only in-frame clones appear in the TCRdb table, and some are missing; sequencing was by immunoSEQ multiplex PCR. The table includes 140,000 or so clones, about two thirds detected once. This record belongs to a study of CD8+ T cells in alopecia areata. Study-level findings and limits: Researchers report lesional scalp, most notably alopecia totalis/universalis, outstripped normal scalp in clonality. Scalp samples also yield sequences of resident alphabeta T cells from normal skin.

It was from PBMCs that CD4+ and CD8+ T cells were sorted. The V end was cut by 0 bases, the J end by 4 bases, with 7 bases between. The CDR3 loop spans 13 amino acids. CDR1 MNHEY and CDR2 SMNVEV come from the germline V gene (reference sequence). Material: CD8+ T cells sorted from blood. This sequence originates from a human donor in good health. The chain recombines TRBV27 with TRBJ2-7; D unresolved. In DNA form, the CDR3 reads TGTGCCAGCAGTTTATCCCGCCAGTACGAGCAGTACTTC. Translated: CASSLSRQYEQYF.